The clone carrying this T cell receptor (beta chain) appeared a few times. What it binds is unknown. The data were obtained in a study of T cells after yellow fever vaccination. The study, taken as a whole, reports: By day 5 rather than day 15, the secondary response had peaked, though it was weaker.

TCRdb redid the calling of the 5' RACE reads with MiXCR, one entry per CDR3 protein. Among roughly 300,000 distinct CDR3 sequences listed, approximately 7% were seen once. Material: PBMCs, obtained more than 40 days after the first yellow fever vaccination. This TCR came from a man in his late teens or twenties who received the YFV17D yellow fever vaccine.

The DNA of the CDR3 is TGCAGTGCGGAGACTAGCGGGGGGACCAGCACAGATACGCAGTATTTT. Amino acid sequence: CSAETSGGTSTDTQYF. The chain combines TRBV20-1 with TRBJ2-3; 13 bases are a match to TRBD2. J was trimmed by 0 bases and V by 6 bases; bases with no gene match: 6. The CDR3 is made up of 16 amino acids. Germline CDR1 is DFQATT and CDR2 is SNEGSKA (reference sequence).